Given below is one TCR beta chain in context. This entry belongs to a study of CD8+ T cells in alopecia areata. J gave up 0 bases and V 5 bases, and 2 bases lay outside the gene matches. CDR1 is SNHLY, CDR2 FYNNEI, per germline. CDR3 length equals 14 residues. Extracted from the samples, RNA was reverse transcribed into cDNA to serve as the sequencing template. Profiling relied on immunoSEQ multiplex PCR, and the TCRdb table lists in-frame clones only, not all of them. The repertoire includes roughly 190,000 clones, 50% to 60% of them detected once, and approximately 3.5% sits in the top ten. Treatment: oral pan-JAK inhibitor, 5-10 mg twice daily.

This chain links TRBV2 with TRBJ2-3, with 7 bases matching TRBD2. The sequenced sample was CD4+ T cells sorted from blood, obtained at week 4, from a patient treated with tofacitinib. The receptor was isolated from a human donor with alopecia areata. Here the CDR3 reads CASSRLASTDTQYF. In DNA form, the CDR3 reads TGTGCCAGCAGTCGACTAGCTAGCACAGATACGCAGTATTTT. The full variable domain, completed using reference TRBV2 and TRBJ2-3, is EPEVTQTPSHQVTQMGQEVILRCVPISNHLYFYWYRQILGQKVEFLVSFYNNEISEKSEIFDDQFSVERPDGSNFTLKIRSTKLEDSAMYFCASSRLASTDTQYFGPGTRLTVL.